This passage covers 14 T cell receptor beta chains from one sample sequenced in a study of blood T cell repertoires in COVID-19. Sequencing was performed with immunoSEQ multiplex PCR; in TCRdb, only in-frame clones are kept and a portion is missing. This sample has roughly 250,000 clones; about 87% occur once, and the top ten carry approximately 3.4%. The sequencing input was PBMCs or T cells enriched from blood (not recorded which). Source of these receptors: a woman aged 40 to 50 who had been exposed to COVID-19.

This chain joins TRBV7-9 and TRBJ1-5, with 9 bases matching TRBD1. J lost 0 bases, V lost 5 bases, and 5 bases had no gene match. The CDR3 consists of 16 residues. Germline CDR1 SEHNR, CDR2 FQNEAQ (reference sequence). The CDR3 nucleotides read TGTGCCAGCAGCAACGGACAGGGGAATAGCAATCAGCCCCAGCATTTT. Protein sequence: CASSNGQGNSNQPQHF.

This clone has more than one count but fewer than ten. This sequence joins TRBV29-1 and TRBJ1-2; tentatively, D is TRBD1 (6 bases). V lost 6 bases, J lost 6 bases, and 17 bases lay in between. Germline V gene sequence: CDR1 SQVTM, CDR2 ANQGSEA. The CDR3 totals 13 residues. The CDR3 here is CSVPTQGGDGYTF. The DNA of the CDR3 is TGCAGCGTCCCCACACAGGGTGGGGATGGCTACACCTTC.

The rearrangement links TRBV7-2 to TRBJ2-5; TRBD2 agrees at 11 bases. Per the germline V gene, CDR1 is SGHTA and CDR2 is FQGNSA. This CDR3 contains 14 residues. The V and J ends lost 6 bases and 5 bases, in that order; junction bases with no gene match: 5. The chain's CDR3 is CASRASGGRETQYF. The CDR3 region has the DNA TGTGCCAGCAGGGCTAGCGGGGGGAGGGAGACCCAGTACTTC.

The rearrangement joins TRBV13 to TRBJ1-5; D uncertain. The V gene lost 4 bases and the J gene lost 3 bases, with 4 bases spanning the gap. Germline CDR1 is PRHDT and CDR2 is FYEKMQ (reference sequence). This CDR3 is built from 12 residues. In DNA, the CDR3 is TGTGCCAGCAGCTCAAACAATCAGCCCCAGCATTTT. This sequence encodes CASSSNNQPQHF.

The chain recombines TRBV30 with TRBJ2-7, with a tentative D call TRBD2 (5 bases). This CDR3 is 13 amino acids long. Trimming removed 1 base at V and 0 bases at J, with 7 bases between. CDR1 and CDR2 from the germline V gene are GTSNPN and SVGIG (reference sequence). CDR3 in amino acids: CAWSGEFSYEQYV. CDR3 bases: TGTGCCTGGAGTGGGGAGTTCTCCTACGAGCAGTACGTC.

The rearrangement uses TRBV9 and TRBJ2-3, with a possible D match to TRBD1 (6 bases). V was clipped by 3 bases and J by 7 bases, with 18 bases between them. CDR3 size: 15 residues. The germline CDR1 and CDR2 sequences are SGDLS and YYNGEE. CDR3 residues: CASSALGGSPYTQYF. CDR3 in DNA: TGTGCCAGCAGCGCCCTAGGGGGATCGCCCTATACGCAGTATTTT.

The genes are TRBV4-1 and TRBJ1-5; 11 positions match TRBD1. Germline CDR1 MGHRA, CDR2 YSYEKL. The CDR3 is 17 amino acids. After removal of 0 bases from V and 6 bases from J, the junction contained 7 bases not matched to a gene. The DNA of the CDR3 is TGCGCCAGCAGCCAAGAGGGGACAGGGGGTGGGGGTCAGCCCCAGCATTTT. Amino acid sequence: CASSQEGTGGGGQPQHF.

In its sample, this clone was seen a few times. The V call is TRBV25-1, the J call TRBJ1-4; 10 bases line up with TRBD1. The junction had 14 bases not matched to a gene; V was cut back by 6 bases and J by 7 bases. The CDR3 runs to 17 residues. Germline V lookup: CDR1 MGHDK, CDR2 SYGVNS. CDR3 coding DNA: TGTGCCAGCAGCCCTCCCGGGACAGGGGACCAGGGTGAAAAACTGTTTTTT. Translation gives CASSPPGTGDQGEKLFF.

V gene TRBV19 combines with J gene TRBJ1-2, with TRBD1 matching over 9 bases. The V gene's germline CDR1 is LNHDA and CDR2 SQIVND (reference sequence). This CDR3 region has 15 residues. Unmatched junction bases numbered 6, after V lost 3 bases and J lost 4 bases. CDR3 protein: CASSIADRGSYGYTF. For the CDR3, the DNA is TGTGCCAGTAGTATTGCGGACAGGGGATCCTATGGCTACACCTTC.

The chain carries TRBV19 and TRBJ1-2, with 8 bases lining up with TRBD1. Trimming cost V 5 bases and J 4 bases; bases outside gene matches: 12. The CDR3 runs to 16 residues. Germline CDR1 LNHDA, CDR2 SQIVND (reference sequence). The DNA for the CDR3 is TGTGCCAGTAGTCGGACAGGGAATTCCAACGCCTATGGCTACACCTTC. Amino acid sequence: CASSRTGNSNAYGYTF.

The rearrangement links TRBV4-1 to TRBJ2-2; the match to TRBD1 covers 7 bases. The CDR3 has 15 amino acids. After removal of 0 bases from V and 7 bases from J, the junction contained 5 bases not matched to a gene. Germline CDR1 and CDR2: MGHRA and YSYEKL. CDR3 in DNA: TGCGCCAGCAGCCAAGAAAACAGGGGAAGCGGGGAGCTGTTTTTT. The encoded protein is CASSQENRGSGELFF.

The V and J genes are TRBV25-1 and TRBJ2-7; 7 positions agree with TRBD1. Trimming removed 3 bases from V and 6 bases from J; junction bases left unmatched: 20. The CDR3 length is 18 residues. Germline V gives CDR1 MGHDK, CDR2 SYGVNS. The CDR3 DNA reads as TGTGCCAGCAGTGACCCAATGGGGAGACAGGGACCGCATAGCGAGCAGTACTTC. Amino acids: CASSDPMGRQGPHSEQYF.

The chain links TRBV27 to TRBJ2-2, with 7 positions matching TRBD1. Germline V gene data show CDR1 as MNHEY and CDR2 as SMNVEV (reference sequence). CDR3 length equals 16 residues. Trimming removed 2 bases from V and 4 bases from J; junction bases left unmatched: 7. This chain's CDR3 is CASSLEARGFTGELFF. CDR3 coding DNA: TGTGCCAGCAGTTTAGAAGCCAGGGGGTTCACCGGGGAGCTGTTTTTT.

Concerning this clone: Different DNA sequences within this sample yield the same CDR3. The CDR3 spells CASSSTGASGNTIYF. The CDR3 coding sequence is TGCGCCAGCAGCTCAACAGGGGCCTCTGGAAACACCATATATTTT. The chain is built from TRBV5-1 and TRBJ1-3; TRBD1 matches at 7 bases. The CDR3 covers 15 residues. J gave up 0 bases and V 3 bases, and 3 bases lay outside the gene matches. Germline CDR1 is SGHRS and CDR2 is YFSETQ.